This record looks at one T cell receptor beta chain sequence and its context. Measured with immunoSEQ multiplex PCR; TCRdb has only the in-frame clones, and not every one. Here the sample spans some 99,000 clones, roughly 85% being singletons. As to treatment: preoperative locoregional IRX-2 cytokine immunotherapy. Samples came from a phase Ib trial of preoperative locoregional IRX-2 cytokine immunotherapy. The sample belongs to a study of preoperative IRX-2 immunotherapy in early breast cancer. Trimming took 4 bases from V and 0 from J, leaving 13 bases between them. CDR3 length: 16 residues. The source was tumor tissue, collected after IRX-2 immunotherapy. This sequence joins TRBV7-1 and TRBJ1-3; a possible D gene is TRBD1 (6 bases). TRBV7-1 is designated an ORF whose function remains uncertain. The sequence was collected from a human donor with breast cancer. The CDR3 nucleotides read TGTGCCAGCAGCTTATGGGGGGCCGACTCTGGAAACACCATATATTTT. This sequence encodes CASSLWGADSGNTIYF.